This T cell receptor beta chain appears in the sequencing data of a study of blood T cells in healthy people across ages. The V gene end was trimmed by 1 base and the J gene end by 4 bases; junction bases not matched to a gene: 5. Germline lookup yields CDR1 SNHLY and CDR2 FYNNEI. The CDR3 runs 15 residues. The use of a sample-barcoded 5' primer and a J-beta primer mix characterized a second PCR of about 7 to 12 cycles. MiXCR was run by TCRdb on the 5' RACE reads, yielding one entry per CDR3 protein. The data hold more than 550,000 distinct CDR3 sequences, with about a fifth observed a single time. On this clonotype itself: The antigen is unknown.

About 10 milliliters of peripheral blood were drawn from each donor into EDTA-treated tubes. Study conclusions and caveats: TCR beta diversity per million T cells fell roughly linearly with age.

This chain uses TRBV2 with TRBJ2-3; 7 positions agree with TRBD2. Specimen: blood. The sequence was obtained from an older man in good health. The CDR3 spells CASSEEAGRADTQYF. CDR3 in DNA: TGTGCCAGCAGTGAAGAGGCGGGGAGGGCAGATACGCAGTATTTT.